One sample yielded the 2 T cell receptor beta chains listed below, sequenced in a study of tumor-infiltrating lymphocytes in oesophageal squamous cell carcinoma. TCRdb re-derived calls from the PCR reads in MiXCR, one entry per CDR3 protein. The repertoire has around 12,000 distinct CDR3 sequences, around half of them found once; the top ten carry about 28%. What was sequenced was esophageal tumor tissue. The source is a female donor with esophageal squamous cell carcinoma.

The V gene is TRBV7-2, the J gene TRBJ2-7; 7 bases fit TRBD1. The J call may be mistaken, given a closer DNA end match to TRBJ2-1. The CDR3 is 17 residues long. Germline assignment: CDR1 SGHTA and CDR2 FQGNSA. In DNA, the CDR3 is TGTGCCAGCAGCTTAAATCAAGGGGGCGCTGGGGCCAAGGAGCAGTTCTTC. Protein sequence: CASSLNQGGAGAKEQFF.

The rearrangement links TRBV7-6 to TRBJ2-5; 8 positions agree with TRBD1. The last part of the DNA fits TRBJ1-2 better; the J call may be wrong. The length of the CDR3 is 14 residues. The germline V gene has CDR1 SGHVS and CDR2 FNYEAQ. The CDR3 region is CASSPGQGIGGYTF. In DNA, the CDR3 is TGTGCCAGCAGCCCCGGACAGGGAATAGGTGGCTACACCTTC.